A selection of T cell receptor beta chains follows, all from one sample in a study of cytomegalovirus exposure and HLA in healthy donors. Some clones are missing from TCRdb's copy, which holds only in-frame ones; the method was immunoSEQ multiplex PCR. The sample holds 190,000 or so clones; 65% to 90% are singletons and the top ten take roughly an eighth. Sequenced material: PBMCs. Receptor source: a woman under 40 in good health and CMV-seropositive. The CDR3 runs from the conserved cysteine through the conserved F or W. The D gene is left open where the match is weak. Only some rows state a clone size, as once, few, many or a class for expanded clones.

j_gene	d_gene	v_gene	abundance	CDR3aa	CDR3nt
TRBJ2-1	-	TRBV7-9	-	CASSSGYNEQFF	TGTGCCAGCAGCTCAGGGTACAATGAGCAGTTCTTC
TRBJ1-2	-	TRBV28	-	CASSPFRGARRHGYTF	TGTGCCAGCAGCCCCTTCCGGGGGGCCCGTCGCCATGGCTACACCTTC
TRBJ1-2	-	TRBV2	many	CASGDSYGYTF	TGTGCCAGCGGAGACAGCTATGGCTACACCTTC
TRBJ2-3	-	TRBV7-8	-	CASSLDRSSTDTQYF	TGTGCCAGCAGCCTCGACAGGTCTAGCACAGATACGCAGTATTTT
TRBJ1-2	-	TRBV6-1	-	CASSEGGRNSYGYTF	TGTGCCAGCAGTGAAGGGGGCAGAAACTCTTATGGCTACACCTTC
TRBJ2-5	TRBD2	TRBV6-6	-	CAAGGVWETQYF	TGTGCCGCGGGAGGGGTATGGGAGACCCAGTACTTC
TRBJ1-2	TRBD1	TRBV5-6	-	CASSLAGVGQGTYGYTF	TGTGCCAGCAGCTTGGCCGGGGTGGGACAGGGTACTTATGGCTACACCTTC
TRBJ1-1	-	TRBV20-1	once	CSATGNTEAFF	TGCAGCGCAACGGGGAACACTGAAGCTTTCTTT
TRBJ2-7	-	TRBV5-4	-	CASSLRGGKTYEQYF	TGTGCCAGCAGCTTGCGTGGCGGAAAGACCTACGAGCAGTACTTC
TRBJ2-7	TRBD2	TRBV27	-	CASSPSQRGTYEQYF	TGTGCCAGCAGTCCGTCTCAGCGGGGGACCTACGAGCAGTACTTC
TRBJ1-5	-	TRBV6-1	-	CASSGSWDQPQHF	TGTGCCAGCTCGGGAAGTTGGGATCAGCCCCAGCATTTT
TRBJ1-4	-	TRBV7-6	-	CASSPGLGANEKLFF	TGTGCCAGCAGCCCTGGCCTCGGGGCTAATGAAAAACTGTTTTTT
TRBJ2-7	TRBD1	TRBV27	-	CASSLSPTGGLSYEQYF	TGTGCCAGCAGTTTATCCCCTACAGGGGGTCTGTCCTACGAGCAGTACTTC
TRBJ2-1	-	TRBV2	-	CASNPQGGSYNEQFF	TGTGCCAGCAACCCACAGGGAGGGTCCTACAATGAGCAGTTCTTC
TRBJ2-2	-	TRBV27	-	CASGRLGSNTGELFF	TGTGCCAGCGGTCGACTAGGATCGAACACCGGGGAGCTGTTTTTT
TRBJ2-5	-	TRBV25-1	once	CASSEYILQYF	TGTGCCAGCAGTGAATATATCCTCCAGTACTTC
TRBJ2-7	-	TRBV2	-	CASSPRQRSYEQYF	TGTGCCAGCAGTCCCAGACAACGCTCCTACGAGCAGTACTTC
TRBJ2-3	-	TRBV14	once	CASSATRNTQYF	TGTGCCAGCAGCGCCACTAGGAACACGCAGTATTTT
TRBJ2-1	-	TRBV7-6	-	CASSLGRDGEQFF	TGTGCCAGCAGCCTAGGGAGAGATGGAGAGCAGTTCTTC
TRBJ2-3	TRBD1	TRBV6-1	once	CASSNRDRFSDTQYF	TGTGCCAGCAGTAACCGGGACAGATTTTCAGATACGCAGTATTTT
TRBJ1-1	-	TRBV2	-	CASRQSPLTEAFF	TGTGCCAGCCGACAGTCACCTTTAACTGAAGCTTTCTTT
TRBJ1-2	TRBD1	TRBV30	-	CAWRIDRVGGYTF	TGTGCCTGGAGGATTGACAGGGTTGGAGGCTACACCTTC
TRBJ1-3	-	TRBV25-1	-	CASSAREVLGNTIYF	TGTGCCAGCAGTGCCCGGGAAGTCCTAGGAAACACCATATATTTT
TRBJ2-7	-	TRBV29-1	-	CSVARGQNLYEQYF	TGCAGCGTGGCCCGGGGACAAAACCTATACGAGCAGTACTTC
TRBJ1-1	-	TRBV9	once	CASSVGSRMNTEAFF	TGTGCCAGCAGCGTAGGATCTAGAATGAACACTGAAGCTTTCTTT
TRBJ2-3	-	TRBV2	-	CASKLTASTDTQYF	TGTGCCAGCAAGCTCACCGCTAGCACAGATACGCAGTATTTT
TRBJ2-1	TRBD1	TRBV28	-	CASSLSQGGVGYNEQFF	TGTGCCAGCAGTTTATCTCAAGGGGGCGTAGGGTACAATGAGCAGTTCTTC
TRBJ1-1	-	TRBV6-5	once	CASTTAGTMNTEAFF	TGTGCCAGCACCACCGCCGGGACAATGAACACTGAAGCTTTCTTT
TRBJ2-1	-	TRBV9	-	CASSAFVSLYNEQFF	TGTGCCAGCAGCGCCTTCGTATCACTCTACAATGAGCAGTTCTTC
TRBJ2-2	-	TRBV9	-	CASSVDGTYTGELFF	TGTGCCAGCAGCGTAGACGGGACTTACACCGGGGAGCTGTTTTTT
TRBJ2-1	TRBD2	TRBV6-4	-	CASSDSSGGGNEQFF	TGTGCCAGCAGTGACTCGAGCGGGGGAGGGAATGAGCAGTTCTTC
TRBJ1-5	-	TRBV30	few	CAWSVRGAYQPQHF	TGTGCCTGGAGTGTACGGGGGGCATATCAGCCCCAGCATTTT
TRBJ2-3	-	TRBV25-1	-	CASSDQGSTDTQYF	TGTGCCAGCAGTGATCAGGGGAGCACAGATACGCAGTATTTT
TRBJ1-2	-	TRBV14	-	CASSQERLWGYTF	TGTGCCAGCAGCCAAGAGCGACTTTGGGGCTACACCTTC
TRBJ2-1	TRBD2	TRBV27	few	CASSRGRAEYNEQFF	TGTGCCAGCAGTCGCGGGAGGGCGGAATACAATGAGCAGTTCTTC
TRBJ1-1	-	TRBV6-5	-	CASSSRGDTEAFF	TGTGCCAGCAGTTCGCGGGGCGACACTGAAGCTTTCTTT
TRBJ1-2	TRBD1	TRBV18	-	CASSLRTGAYGYTF	TGTGCCAGCTCCCTTCGGACAGGGGCCTATGGCTACACCTTC
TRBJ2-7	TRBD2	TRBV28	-	CASSETSGDLYEQYF	TGTGCCAGCAGTGAGACTAGCGGAGATCTCTACGAGCAGTACTTC
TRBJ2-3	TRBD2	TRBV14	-	CASSPLGAGVKDTQYF	TGTGCCAGCAGCCCCCTGGGAGCGGGAGTTAAAGATACGCAGTATTTT
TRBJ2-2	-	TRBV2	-	CARNLDQGNHGELFF	TGTGCCAGAAACCTAGATCAGGGGAACCACGGGGAGCTGTTTTTT
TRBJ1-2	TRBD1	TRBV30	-	CAWGDRGRGYTF	TGTGCCTGGGGGGACAGGGGGCGAGGCTACACCTTC
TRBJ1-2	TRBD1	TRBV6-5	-	CASSYARDSFYGYTF	TGTGCCAGCAGTTACGCCCGGGACAGTTTCTATGGCTACACCTTC
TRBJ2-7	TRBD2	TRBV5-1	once	CASSPVTSGSYEQYF	TGCGCCAGCAGCCCGGTTACTAGCGGTTCCTACGAGCAGTACTTC
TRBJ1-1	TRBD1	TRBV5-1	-	CASSLLEMRGLTEAFF	TGCGCCAGCAGCCTTCTGGAAATGAGGGGGCTCACTGAAGCTTTCTTT
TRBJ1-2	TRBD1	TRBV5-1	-	CASSPGSQGALGYTF	TGCGCCAGCAGCCCTGGGTCACAGGGGGCGCTTGGCTACACCTTC
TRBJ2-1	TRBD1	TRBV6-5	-	CASSPGTGSYNEQFF	TGTGCCAGCAGCCCCGGGACAGGGTCTTACAATGAGCAGTTCTTC
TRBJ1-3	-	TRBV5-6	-	CASSLDRSISGNTIYF	TGTGCCAGCAGCTTGGACAGGTCCATCTCTGGAAACACCATATATTTT
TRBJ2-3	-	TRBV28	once	CASSLNRGTDTQYF	TGTGCCAGCAGTTTAAACCGGGGCACAGATACGCAGTATTTT
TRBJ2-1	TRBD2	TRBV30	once	CAWSGLAGGVPNEQFF	TGTGCCTGGAGTGGACTAGCGGGAGGCGTCCCCAATGAGCAGTTCTTC
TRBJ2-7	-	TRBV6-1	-	CASSVDTQGFNEQYF	TGTGCCAGCAGTGTAGATACACAGGGATTCAACGAGCAGTACTTC
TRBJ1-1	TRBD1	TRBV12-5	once	CASGWDRVAEAFF	TGTGCTAGTGGTTGGGACAGGGTGGCTGAAGCTTTCTTT
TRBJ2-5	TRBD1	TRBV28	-	CASSRVGGQETQYF	TGTGCCAGCAGTAGGGTAGGGGGACAGGAGACCCAGTACTTC
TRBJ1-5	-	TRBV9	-	CASSTGYGRNQPQHF	TGTGCCAGCAGTACGGGATATGGGCGCAATCAGCCCCAGCATTTT